This entry lists 16 T cell receptor beta chains sequenced from one sample in a study of T cell repertoires in cytomegalovirus infection. Using its own MiXCR run on the reads, TCRdb lists one record per CDR3 protein. The sample consists of about 900,000 distinct CDR3 sequences, under 40% of them appearing once. These receptors have no known antigen. Material: cultured CD8+ T cells from PBMCs, obtained from culture after CMV antigen stimulation. Every receptor here comes from a human donor in good health (CMV status not recorded). Some clones in this sample may be carry-over from other donors' samples.

V and J are TRBV7-9 and TRBJ2-1; tentatively, D is TRBD1 (6 bases). Germline V gives CDR1 SEHNR, CDR2 FQNEAQ (reference sequence). CDR3 length: 23 residues. The V end lost 3 bases, the J end lost 0 bases, and 33 bases lay between the germline ends. The CDR3 nucleotides are TGTGCCAGCAGCTTTCGACAGGTCCGGCCCGCGCGGCCCGGTCCAGGCTCCTACAATGAGCAGTTCTTC. Translated, it gives CASSFRQVRPARPGPGSYNEQFF.

The J gene is TRBJ1-6, the V gene TRBV28; TRBD1 is a possible D gene (5 bases). V gave up 5 bases and J gave up 0 bases, with 20 bases separating them. Germline CDR1 and CDR2: MDHEN and SYDVKM. This CDR3 is 19 amino acids long. The CDR3 is CASSAPAGYPSSYNSPLHF. The CDR3 DNA reads TGTGCCAGCAGTGCCCCGGCAGGGTATCCCAGCTCCTATAATTCACCCCTCCACTTT.

The sample holds a few counts of this clonotype. J is TRBJ2-7 and V is TRBV23-1; 7 bases fit TRBD1. Being an ORF, TRBV23-1 has a function that is uncertain. The J segment lost 2 bases and the V segment lost 7 bases, leaving 5 bases of the junction unmatched. The CDR3 contains 13 residues. CDR3 region: CASNPGQAYEQYV. CDR3 nucleotide sequence: TGCGCCAGCAACCCTGGACAGGCCTACGAGCAGTACGTC.

With regard to this clonotype: One base away lies a much larger clone, so this may be a sequencing read error. CDR3: CASTNRLAPLMDTQYF. Here the CDR3 DNA reads TGTGCCAGCACCAATCGACTAGCGCCCCTCATGGATACGCAGTATTTT. The genes are TRBV7-6 and TRBJ2-3; 8 bases align to TRBD2. The junction had 15 bases not matched to a gene; V was cut back by 7 bases and J by 6 bases. Germline lookup yields CDR1 SGHVS and CDR2 FNYEAQ. The CDR3 is 16 amino acids.

In this sample, this clonotype turned up many times. The gene calls are TRBV27 and TRBJ1-5; TRBD1 might be the D (6 bases). V lost 5 bases, J lost 6 bases, and 17 bases lay in between. Germline assignment: CDR1 MNHEY and CDR2 SMNVEV (reference sequence). The CDR3 is 15 amino acids. In DNA form, the CDR3 reads TGTGCCAGCAGTCAAAACAGGGATACCACTCAGCCCCAGCATTTT. It specifies CASSQNRDTTQPQHF.

As concerns this clonotype: Since a much larger clone is just one base distant, this may be a read error. CDR3 bases: TGTGCCAGCAGTTACGCGGGGGGAGGCACAGATACGCAGTATTTT. This encodes CASSYAGGGTDTQYF. V usage is TRBV6-5 and J usage is TRBJ2-3; 8 nucleotides line up with TRBD2. V shed 2 bases, J shed 1 base, and the junction held 2 bases outside the gene matches. The CDR3 has 15 residues. Germline values: CDR1 MNHEY, CDR2 SVGAGI.

There are many counts of this clonotype. The genes are TRBV7-9 and TRBJ1-2; 7 nucleotides match TRBD1. The CDR3 is 14 amino acids. V gave up 4 bases and J gave up 8 bases; unmatched junction bases: 10. Germline V gene data show CDR1 as SEHNR and CDR2 as FQNEAQ (reference sequence). CDR3 sequence: CASSSRGALSGYTF. The CDR3 DNA sequence: TGTGCCAGCAGCTCCAGGGGGGCGTTAAGCGGCTACACCTTC.

This clonotype was recorded many times. J is TRBJ2-7 and V is TRBV11-2; D is possibly TRBD1 (5 bases). Germline CDR1 and CDR2: SGHAT and FQNNGV. The CDR3 sequence is 13 residues long. Here the CDR3 DNA reads TGTGCCAGCAGTTTAGGGGTGTCCTACGAGCAGTACGTC. Its translation: CASSLGVSYEQYV.

The chain couples TRBV6-1 to TRBJ2-7; D is undetermined. V dropped 3 bases and J dropped 10 bases, with 19 bases sitting between them. Germline CDR1 MNHNS, CDR2 SASEGT. The CDR3 consists of 14 residues. The CDR3 loop reads CASSDLLIGRPQYV. CDR3 DNA: TGTGCCAGCAGTGACCTCCTCATAGGACGGCCACAGTACGTC.

Concerning this clonotype: This clone may be a read error of a much larger clone one base away. This chain uses TRBV7-8 with TRBJ2-1; D gene ambiguous. CDR3 length: 14 residues. Per the germline V gene, CDR1 is SGHVS and CDR2 is FQNEAQ. The CDR3 spells CANSISGFHNEQFF. CDR3 bases: TGTGCCAACAGCATCTCGGGTTTTCACAATGAGCAGTTCTTC.

The sample holds one count of this clonotype. The chain combines TRBV27 with TRBJ1-1, with TRBD1 identical over 9 bases. The V gene's germline CDR1 is MNHEY and CDR2 SMNVEV (reference sequence). This CDR3 has 13 residues. V was clipped by 7 bases and J by 2 bases; unmatched bases: 2. The CDR3 here is CASKGQGNTEAFF. The CDR3 region has the DNA TGTGCCAGCAAGGGACAGGGTAACACTGAAGCTTTCTTT.

Worth noting for this clonotype: This clone may be a read error of a much larger clone one base away. The chain joins TRBV27 to TRBJ2-3; D is undetermined. Germline V gene lookup returns CDR1 MNHEY and CDR2 SMNVEV (reference sequence). CDR3 length: 15 residues. The DNA of the CDR3 is TGTACCAGCAGTTTGGACCATCCCTCGGAAGATACGCAGTATTTT. Protein sequence: CTSSLDHPSEDTQYF.

This rearrangement joins TRBV19 to TRBJ1-5; tentative D call: TRBD1 (5 bases). The V end was cut by 7 bases, the J end by 0 bases, with 13 bases between. Germline-derived CDR1 and CDR2 are LNHDA and SQIVND (reference sequence). The length of the CDR3 is 15 residues. The chain's CDR3 is CASMVLGDSNQPQHF. CDR3 DNA sequence: TGTGCCAGTATGGTCCTAGGGGATAGCAATCAGCCCCAGCATTTT.

The sample holds a few counts of this clonotype. V gene TRBV7-6 combines with J gene TRBJ2-2; TRBD1 matches at 8 bases. The CDR3 sequence is 18 residues long. The ends lost 5 bases at V and 0 bases at J; junction bases unmatched: 11. Germline V gives CDR1 SGHVS, CDR2 FNYEAQ. The CDR3 loop reads CASSGQGKASPNTGELFF. The CDR3 region has the DNA TGTGCCAGCAGCGGACAGGGAAAGGCGTCCCCGAACACCGGGGAGCTGTTTTTT.

The chain couples TRBV6-5 to TRBJ2-5; TRBD1 matches at 7 bases. The J segment lost 9 bases and the V segment lost 4 bases, leaving 14 bases of the junction unmatched. Germline V CDR1 and CDR2: MNHEY, SVGAGI. This CDR3 has 15 amino acids. CDR3 in DNA: TGTGCCAGCAGTTTAGGGACAGAATTCCACGGGGCCCAGTACTTC. Protein product: CASSLGTEFHGAQYF.

V usage is TRBV12-5 and J usage is TRBJ2-2; D may be TRBD2 (5 bases). Trimming removed 7 bases from V and 0 bases from J, with 18 bases in between. The CDR3 runs to 17 residues. The germline CDR1 and CDR2 sequences are LGHNT and FRNRAP. The chain's CDR3 is CASAYVREGANTGELFF. Here the CDR3 DNA reads TGTGCTAGTGCCTACGTGAGGGAAGGCGCGAACACCGGGGAGCTGTTTTTT.